The source of this T cell receptor beta chain is a study of tumor-infiltrating lymphocytes in primary liver carcinoma. Study context: Roughly 3.65 to 8 million productive TCRbeta reads were obtained per sample, with similar numbers across tissue types. Study observations and caveats: Blood's top-250-clone fraction was significantly lower than that of tumors (p = 0.039). For tumor-adjacent and tumor-blood pairs, overlap was less than that seen for tumor region pairs.

V lost 1 base to trimming and J lost 8 bases; unmatched junction nucleotides: 12. The CDR3 totals 16 residues. Germline V gives CDR1 SGHAT, CDR2 FQDESV (reference sequence). Points on this clonotype: The antigen is unknown. This likely comes from a read error, as the CDR3 has no conserved phenylalanine or tryptophan at its end.

They got blood RNA out of unsorted whole blood and also pulled out germline DNA. From 400 to 500 ng total RNA, TCR beta cDNA was generated with a primer in the constant region. A slightly modified ARM-PCR protocol with three nested multiplex PCR rounds produced these TCR beta libraries. TRBV1-TRBV30 forward and Cbeta reverse primers drove the first two approximately 10-cycle rounds. TCRdb processed the multiplex PCR reads anew with MiXCR; each CDR3 protein has one entry. The sample records some 190,000 distinct CDR3 sequences, approximately 60% being singletons. The sequence was obtained from a man between 40 and 49 years old with primary liver carcinoma and hepatitis B virus infection. Material for sequencing was peripheral blood. The chain uses TRBV11-1 and TRBJ2-3; 7 nucleotides match TRBD2. CDR3 sequence: CASSLEGALAAGTQYL. The CDR3 DNA follows: TGTGCCAGCAGCTTAGAAGGTGCCCTAGCGGCAGGTACGCAGTATCTT.